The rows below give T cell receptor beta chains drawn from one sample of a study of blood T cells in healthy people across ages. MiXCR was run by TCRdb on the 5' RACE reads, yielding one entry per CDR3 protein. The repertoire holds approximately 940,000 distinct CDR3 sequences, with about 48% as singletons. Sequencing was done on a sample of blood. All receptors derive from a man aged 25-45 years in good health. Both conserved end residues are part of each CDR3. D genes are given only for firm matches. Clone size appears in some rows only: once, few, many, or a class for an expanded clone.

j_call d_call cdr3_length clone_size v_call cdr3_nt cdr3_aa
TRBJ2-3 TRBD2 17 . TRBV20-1 TGCAGTGCCAGAGTGTGGGGAGCGGGAGGAAACACAGATACGCAGTATTTT CSARVWGAGGNTDTQYF
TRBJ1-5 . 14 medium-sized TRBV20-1 TGCAGTGCTAGAGGGTTAGGCGAACATCAGCCCCAGCATTTT CSARGLGEHQPQHF
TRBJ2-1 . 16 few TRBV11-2 TGTGCCAGCAGCTCGATACCGCCCGGGATCGCCAATGAGCAGTTCTTC CASSSIPPGIANEQFF
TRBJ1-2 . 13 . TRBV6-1 TGTGCCAGCAGTGGAGACAGTCACTATGGCTACACCTTC CASSGDSHYGYTF
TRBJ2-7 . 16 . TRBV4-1 TGCGCCAGCAGCCAGGAAGAACTAGTTGGAGGCGACGAGCAGTACTTC CASSQEELVGGDEQYF
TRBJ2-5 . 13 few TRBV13 TGTGCCAGCAGCTTAGGGCTTCTTGAGGCCCAGTACTTC CASSLGLLEAQYF
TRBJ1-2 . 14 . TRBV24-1 TGTGCCACCAGTGATCCAAGGAGAGTTGCAGGCTACACCTTC CATSDPRRVAGYTF
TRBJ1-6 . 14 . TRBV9 TGTGCCAGCAGGGCCGGGACGGAAAATTCACCCCTCCACTTT CASRAGTENSPLHF
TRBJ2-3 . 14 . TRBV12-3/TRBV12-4 TGTGCCAGCAGTTTCAAGGGGGGGCAGGGGACGCAGTATTTT CASSFKGGQGTQYF
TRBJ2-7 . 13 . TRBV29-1 TGCAGCGTCCGGGACTCATACTCCTACGAGCAGTACTTC CSVRDSYSYEQYF
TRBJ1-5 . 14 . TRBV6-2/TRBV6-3 TGTGCCAGCAGTACTGGAGGGAACAATCAGCCCCAGCATTTT CASSTGGNNQPQHF
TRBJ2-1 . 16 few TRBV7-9 TGTGCCAGCTCCGGGACCTGGGGCTTCATCTACAATGAGCAGTTCTTC CASSGTWGFIYNEQFF
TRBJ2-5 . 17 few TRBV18 TGTGCCAGCTCACCATATGGGGACACCCCAAAGGGAGAGACCCAGTACTTC CASSPYGDTPKGETQYF
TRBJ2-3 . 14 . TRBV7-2 TGTGCCAGCAGACGAGGGGGGGCCACAGATACGCAGTATTTT CASRRGGATDTQYF
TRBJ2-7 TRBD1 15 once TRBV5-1 TGCGCCAGCAGCGGGGGACAGCAGAGCTCCTACGAGCAGTACTTC CASSGGQQSSYEQYF
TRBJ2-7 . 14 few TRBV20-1 TGCAGTGCCCCAGGGCAGGGACGGATCTACGAGCAGTACTTC CSAPGQGRIYEQYF
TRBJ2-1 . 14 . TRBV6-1 TGTGCCAGTGGTAGCGATAGCTCCTACAATGAGCAGTTCTTC CASGSDSSYNEQFF
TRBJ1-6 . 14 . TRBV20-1 TGCAGTGCTAGAAATGGTGAAGGGATTTCACCCCTCCACTTT CSARNGEGISPLHF
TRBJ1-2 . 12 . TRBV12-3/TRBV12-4 TGTGCCAGCAGTTATAGGGTTGAAGGCTACACCTTC CASSYRVEGYTF
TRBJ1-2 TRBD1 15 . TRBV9 TGTGCCAGCAGCGTAAAAGGGACAGCGGACTATGGCTACACCTTC CASSVKGTADYGYTF
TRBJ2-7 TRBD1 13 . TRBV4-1 TGCGCCAGCAGTCCCGGGACAGAAAACGAGCAGTACTTC CASSPGTENEQYF
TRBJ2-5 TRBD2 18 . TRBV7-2 TGTGCCAGCAGCATGGGGACTAGCGGGGGAGGGACCTATGAGACCCAGTACTTC CASSMGTSGGGTYETQYF
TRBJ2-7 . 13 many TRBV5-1 TGCGCCAGCAGCCTAAGAGAGGACTACGAGCAGTACTTC CASSLREDYEQYF
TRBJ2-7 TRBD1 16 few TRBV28 TGTGCCAGCAGTTCTACGAGGGACAGGGTTGGCTACGAGCAGTACTTC CASSSTRDRVGYEQYF
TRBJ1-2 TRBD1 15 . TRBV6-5 TGTGCCAGCAGGGGGACAGCTCCGCTAAACTATGGCTACACCTTC CASRGTAPLNYGYTF
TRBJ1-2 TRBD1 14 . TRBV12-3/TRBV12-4 TGTGCCAGCAGTGGGACAGCCACTAACTATGGCTACACCTTC CASSGTATNYGYTF
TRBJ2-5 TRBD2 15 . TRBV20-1 TGCAGTGCAACCCTAGCGGGGCTTGAAGCGGAGACCCAGTACTTC CSATLAGLEAETQYF
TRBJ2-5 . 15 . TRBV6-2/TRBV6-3 TGTGCCAGCAGTTACTCCGGGGGTTACCTCAAGGCCCAGTACTTC CASSYSGGYLKAQYF
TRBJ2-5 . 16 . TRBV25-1 TGTGCCAGTGGGAGGGCAGGGGCCACACGCCAAGAGACCCAGTACTTC CASGRAGATRQETQYF
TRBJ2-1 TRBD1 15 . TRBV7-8 TGTGCCAGCAGCAAGGGACAGGGGGGAGACAATGAGCAGTTCTTC CASSKGQGGDNEQFF
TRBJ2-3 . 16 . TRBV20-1 TGCAGTGCTAGAGATGAACGGCTCCCAGGCACAGATACGCAGTATTTT CSARDERLPGTDTQYF
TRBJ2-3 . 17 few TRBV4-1 TGCGCCAGCAGCCAAGTCATCCGCACAAGACACGCAGATACGCAGTATTTT CASSQVIRTRHADTQYF
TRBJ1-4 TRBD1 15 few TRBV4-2 TGTGCCAGCAGCCACCCTGGACAGGGTGGGGAAAAACTGTTTTTT CASSHPGQGGEKLFF
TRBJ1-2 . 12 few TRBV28 TGTGCCAGCTCGCAGCCCGTCTATGGCTACACCTTC CASSQPVYGYTF
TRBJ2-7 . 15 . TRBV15 TGTGCCACCAGCAGAGAGAGCAGAAATCCCTACGAGCAGTACTTC CATSRESRNPYEQYF
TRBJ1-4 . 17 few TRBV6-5 TGTGCCAGCAGTTGGGTACCACAGGGAACAACTAATGAAAAACTGTTTTTT CASSWVPQGTTNEKLFF
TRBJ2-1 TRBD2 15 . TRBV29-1 TGCAGCGGGAGCCCCGGACTAGCGGTAAACAATGAGCAGTTCTTC CSGSPGLAVNNEQFF
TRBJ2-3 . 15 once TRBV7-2 TGTGCCAGCAGCTTTAAGGTGGGGGCCGCAGATACGCAGTATTTT CASSFKVGAADTQYF
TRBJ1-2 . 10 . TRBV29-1 TGCAGCGCCTTTGGTAATGGCTACACCTTC CSAFGNGYTF
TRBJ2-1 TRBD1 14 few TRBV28 TGTGCCAGCAGTCCTCCCGACAGGGTAGGTGAGCAGTTCTTC CASSPPDRVGEQFF
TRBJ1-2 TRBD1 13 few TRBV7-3 TGTGCCAGCAGCCCACAGACAGGGTCCGGCTACACCTTC CASSPQTGSGYTF